Following are 17 T cell receptor beta chains from one sample sequenced in a study of beta chain features in type 1 diabetes. Reverse transcription of all isolated RNA meant that expressed TCRB transcripts were sequenced. The protocol was immunoSEQ multiplex PCR, while the TCRdb copy is restricted to in-frame clones and leaves out a portion. The sample includes 850,000 to 900,000 clones, 17% of them seen just once. Sequencing used naive CD4+ T cells from blood. All receptors derive from a young woman in good health.

In its sample, this clone was seen a few times. The chain is built from TRBV28 and TRBJ1-5; D is uncertain. The CDR3 runs 16 residues. V was trimmed by 3 bases and J by 4 bases, leaving 16 bases between them. The germline CDR1 and CDR2 sequences are MDHEN and SYDVKM. CDR3 protein: CASSFITGTSNQPQHF. CDR3 sequence (DNA): TGTGCCAGCAGTTTTATCACGGGTACCTCAAATCAGCCCCAGCATTTT.

This clone was detected a few times. The chain is built from TRBV4-3 and TRBJ2-6; weak D call: TRBD1 (6 bases). The CDR3 runs 19 residues. V was pared by 0 bases and J by 0 bases, with 15 bases between. Germline V CDR1 and CDR2: LGHNA, YSLEER. The CDR3 nucleotides read TGCGCCAGCAGCCAAGATTTGGGGACATTATACTCTGGGGCCAACGTCCTGACTTTC. It specifies CASSQDLGTLYSGANVLTF.

This clone was seen only a few times. The chain employs TRBV6-5 and TRBJ2-7; the D is unclear. Germline V lookup: CDR1 MNHEY, CDR2 SVGAGI. V lost 0 bases, J lost 2 bases, and 14 bases lay in between. The CDR3 sequence is 16 residues long. This CDR3 is CASSYSRFSRPYEQYF. The CDR3 coding sequence is TGTGCCAGCAGTTACTCGAGATTCAGCAGACCCTACGAGCAGTACTTC.

The V and J genes are TRBV10-3 and TRBJ2-3, with D perhaps matching TRBD1 or TRBD2 (6 bases each). CDR3 length equals 13 residues. Trimming stripped 5 bases from V and 4 bases from J, with 10 bases between. CDR1 is ENHRY and CDR2 is SYGVKD in the germline V gene. In DNA form, the CDR3 reads TGTGCCATCAGTCAAGGGGGGTCAGATACGCAGTATTTT. This encodes CAISQGGSDTQYF.

J is TRBJ2-1 and V is TRBV2; 9 bases align to TRBD2. This CDR3 contains 14 residues. V shed 4 bases, J shed 9 bases, and the junction held 7 bases outside the gene matches. The germline V gene has CDR1 SNHLY and CDR2 FYNNEI. The CDR3 sequence: CASSVRLAGTEQFF. CDR3 coding DNA: TGTGCCAGCAGTGTCAGGCTAGCGGGAACTGAGCAGTTCTTC.

This clone was recorded a few times. CDR3 nucleotide sequence: TGTGCCAGCGCAGGCGCGAACACCGGGGAGCTGTTTTTT. Translated: CASAGANTGELFF. The rearrangement joins TRBV6-6 to TRBJ2-2; D not certain. CDR1 is MNHNY, CDR2 SVGAGI, per germline (reference sequence). Trimming shortened V by 8 bases and J by 0 bases, and 7 bases separated the two germline ends. This CDR3 region has 13 residues.

This clone turned up a few times. The rearrangement links TRBV10-3 to TRBJ2-5, with 11 bases fitting TRBD2. CDR3 length: 15 amino acids. With 4 bases clipped from V and 2 bases from J, the junction kept 3 bases outside the gene matches. Germline CDR1 is ENHRY and CDR2 is SYGVKD. CDR3 coding DNA: TGTGCCATCAGTGGACTAGCGGGGATACAAGAGACCCAGTACTTC. This encodes CAISGLAGIQETQYF.

This clone was counted only a few times. V gene TRBV4-1 combines with J gene TRBJ2-6, with D perhaps TRBD2 (5 bases). Trimming removed 2 bases at V and 4 bases at J, with 9 bases between. The CDR3 consists of 15 residues. Germline CDR1 and CDR2: MGHRA and YSYEKL. CDR3 residues: CASSQLSGGANVLTF. CDR3 bases: TGCGCCAGCAGCCAACTGAGCGGAGGGGCCAACGTCCTGACTTTC.

This chain links TRBV15 with TRBJ1-2, with D tentatively TRBD1 (6 bases). The CDR3 has 14 amino acids. Germline CDR1 reads LNHNV; CDR2 reads YYDKDF (reference sequence). V was cut by 8 bases and J by 7 bases, with 20 bases left in between. Here the CDR3 reads CATGVENRVGGYTF. In DNA, the CDR3 is TGTGCCACCGGCGTAGAGAACAGGGTCGGTGGCTACACCTTC. Together with reference TRBV15 and TRBJ1-2, the CDR3 gives the full variable domain: DAMVIQNPRYQVTQFGKPVTLSCSQTLNHNVMYWYQQKSSQAPKLLFHYYDKDFNNEADTPDNFQSRRPNTSFCFLDIRSPGLGDTAMYLCATGVENRVGGYTFGSGTRLTVV.

This clone has only a few counts. The rearrangement joins TRBV6-5 to TRBJ2-7; no definite D call. Trimming pared 2 bases from V and 0 bases from J, leaving 11 bases between. CDR1 and CDR2 (germline): MNHEY, SVGAGI. The length of the CDR3 is 15 residues. CDR3 loop: CASSYRSAGSYEQYF. The CDR3 region has the DNA TGTGCCAGCAGTTACCGGTCGGCAGGCTCCTACGAGCAGTACTTC.

This clone was recorded a few times. The genes are TRBV10-3 and TRBJ2-2; D is unclear. Germline CDR1 reads ENHRY; CDR2 reads SYGVKD. V lost 2 bases and J 6 bases, leaving 10 bases between the germline ends. The CDR3 is 14 amino acids. DNA of the CDR3: TGTGCCATCAGTGAGGTGGCGGACCCCGGGGAGCTGTTTTTT. Its translation: CAISEVADPGELFF.

The table lists this clone with a few counts. This sequence joins TRBV9 and TRBJ2-3, with 7 positions matching TRBD2. V lost 4 bases and J lost 2; bases outside the gene matches: 4. Germline CDR1 SGDLS, CDR2 YYNGEE. The CDR3 is 14 residues long. CDR3 sequence (DNA): TGTGCCAGCAGCCAGGGACTAACCACAGATACGCAGTATTTT. Translation gives CASSQGLTTDTQYF.

This chain uses TRBV14 with TRBJ1-2; D is undetermined. The CDR3 runs to 12 residues. Trimming pared 9 bases from V and 5 bases from J, leaving 13 bases between. Germline values: CDR1 SGHDN, CDR2 FVKESK. The CDR3 nucleotides are TGTGCCAGTAGTATTTTGGGATATGGCTACACCTTC. Translating gives CASSILGYGYTF.

The chain is built from TRBV29-1 and TRBJ2-5, with 8 bases lining up with TRBD2. Germline CDR1 reads SQVTM; CDR2 reads ANQGSEA. J was trimmed by 0 bases and V by 8 bases; bases with no gene match: 5. The CDR3 runs 13 residues. In DNA form, the CDR3 reads TGCAGCTTGAATAGCGGGAACCAAGAGACCCAGTACTTC. Translating gives CSLNSGNQETQYF.

This CDR3 reads CASSLLGREQYF. CDR3 sequence (DNA): TGTGCCAGCAGCTTACTTGGTCGCGAGCAGTACTTC. The rearrangement links TRBV11-2 to TRBJ2-7, with unresolved D. The CDR3 consists of 12 residues. V lost 2 bases and J lost 6, with 8 bases in between. Looked up from germline, CDR1 is SGHAT and CDR2 is FQNNGV.

This rearrangement joins TRBV28 to TRBJ1-2; D may be TRBD1 (6 bases). The CDR3 is 15 amino acids. Germline V gives CDR1 MDHEN, CDR2 SYDVKM. With 4 bases removed from V and 0 bases from J, the gap between germline ends came to 12 bases. CDR3 sequence reads: CASSSPDSPNYGYTF. The CDR3, as DNA: TGTGCCAGCAGTTCACCGGACAGTCCTAACTATGGCTACACCTTC.

The chain carries TRBV18 and TRBJ2-3; 7 bases fit TRBD2. From germline, CDR1 is KGHSH and CDR2 LQKENI. CDR3 length equals 15 residues. V was pared by 3 bases and J by 5 bases, with 8 bases of the junction left unmatched. The CDR3 DNA follows: TGTGCCAGCTCACCTGGAGCGGGATTAGGAGATACGCAGTATTTT. Protein sequence: CASSPGAGLGDTQYF.